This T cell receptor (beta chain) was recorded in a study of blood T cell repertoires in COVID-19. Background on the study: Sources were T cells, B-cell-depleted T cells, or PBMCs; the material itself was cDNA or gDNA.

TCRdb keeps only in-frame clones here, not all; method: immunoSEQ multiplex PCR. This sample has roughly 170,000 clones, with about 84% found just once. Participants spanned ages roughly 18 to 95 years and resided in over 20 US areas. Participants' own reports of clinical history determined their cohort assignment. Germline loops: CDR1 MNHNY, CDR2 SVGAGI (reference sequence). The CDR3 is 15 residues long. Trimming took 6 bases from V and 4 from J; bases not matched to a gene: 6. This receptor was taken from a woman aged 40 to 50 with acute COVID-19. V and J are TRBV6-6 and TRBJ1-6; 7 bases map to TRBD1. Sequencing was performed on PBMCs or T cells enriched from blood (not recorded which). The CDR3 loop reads CASRRDRLYNSPLHF. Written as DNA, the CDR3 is TGTGCCAGCAGACGGGACAGATTGTATAATTCACCCCTCCACTTT.